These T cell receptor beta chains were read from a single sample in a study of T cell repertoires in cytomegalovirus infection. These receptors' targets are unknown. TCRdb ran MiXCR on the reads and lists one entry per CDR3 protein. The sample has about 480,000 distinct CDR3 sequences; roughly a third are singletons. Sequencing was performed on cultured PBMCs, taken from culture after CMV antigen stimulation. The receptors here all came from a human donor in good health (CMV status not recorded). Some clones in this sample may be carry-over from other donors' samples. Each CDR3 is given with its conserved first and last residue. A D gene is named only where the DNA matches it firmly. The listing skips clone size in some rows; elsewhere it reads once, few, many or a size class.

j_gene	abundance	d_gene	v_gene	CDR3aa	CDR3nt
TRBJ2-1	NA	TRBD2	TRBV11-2	CASSLSGRPPYNEQFF	TGTGCCAGCAGCTTAAGCGGGAGGCCACCCTACAATGAGCAGTTCTTC
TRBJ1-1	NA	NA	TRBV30	CAWRAPGGYTEAFF	TGTGCCTGGAGGGCCCCCGGGGGTTACACTGAAGCTTTCTTT
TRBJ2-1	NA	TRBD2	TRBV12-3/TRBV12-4	CASTSGLAGGNEQFF	TGTGCCAGCACCTCGGGACTAGCGGGAGGCAATGAGCAGTTCTTC
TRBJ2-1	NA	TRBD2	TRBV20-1	CSAWTPKREGEDEQFF	TGCAGTGCTTGGACACCTAAGCGGGAGGGAGAGGATGAGCAGTTCTTC
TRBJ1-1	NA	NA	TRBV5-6	CASSLTLATEAFF	TGTGCCAGCAGCTTGACCCTAGCCACTGAAGCTTTCTTT
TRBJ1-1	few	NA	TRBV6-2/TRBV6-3	CASSYPAEAFF	TGTGCCAGCAGTTACCCCGCTGAAGCTTTCTTT
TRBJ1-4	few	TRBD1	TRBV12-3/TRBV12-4	CASSLYPDRGREKLFF	TGTGCCAGCAGTTTGTACCCCGACAGGGGGAGGGAAAAACTGTTTTTT
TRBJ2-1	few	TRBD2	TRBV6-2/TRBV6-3	CASSPQGLAGQNEQFF	TGTGCCAGCAGTCCACAGGGACTAGCGGGCCAAAATGAGCAGTTCTTC
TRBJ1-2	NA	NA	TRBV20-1	CSAIIGYTF	TGCAGTGCTATCATTGGCTACACCTTC
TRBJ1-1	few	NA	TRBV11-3	CASSLVGIYGRTEAFF	TGTGCCAGCAGCTTGGTAGGAATCTATGGTAGAACTGAAGCTTTCTTT
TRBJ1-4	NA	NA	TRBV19	CATNGGAAAEKLFF	TGTGCCACAAACGGCGGGGCGGCAGCTGAAAAACTGTTTTTT
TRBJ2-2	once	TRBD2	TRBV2	CASSAGRDTGELFF	TGTGCCAGCAGTGCCGGGAGGGACACCGGGGAGCTGTTTTTT
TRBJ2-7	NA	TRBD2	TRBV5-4	CASSRGGTSGNYEQYF	TGTGCCAGCAGCCGTGGGGGGACTAGCGGGAACTACGAGCAGTACTTC
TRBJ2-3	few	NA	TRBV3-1	CASSQDWWGTDTQYF	TGTGCCAGCAGCCAAGATTGGTGGGGCACAGATACGCAGTATTTT